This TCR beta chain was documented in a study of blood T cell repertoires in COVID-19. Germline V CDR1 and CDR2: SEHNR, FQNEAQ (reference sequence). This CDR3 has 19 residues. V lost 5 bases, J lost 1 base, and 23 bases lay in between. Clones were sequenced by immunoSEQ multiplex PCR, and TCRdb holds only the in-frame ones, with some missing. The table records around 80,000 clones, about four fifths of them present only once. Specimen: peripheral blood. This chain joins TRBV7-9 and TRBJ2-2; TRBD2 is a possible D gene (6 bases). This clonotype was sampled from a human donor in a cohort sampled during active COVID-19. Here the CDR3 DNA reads TGTGCCAGCAGCCCGCCCCGGGTGGAAGCGGGTGGGAACACCGGGGAGCTGTTTTTT. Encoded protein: CASSPPRVEAGGNTGELFF.